The table lists the clone carrying this TCR beta chain with many counts. What it binds is not known. This specimen comes from a study of response to subunit inactivated influenza vaccine. This CDR3 has 15 amino acids. Trimming cost V 4 bases and J 4 bases, with 16 bases left between them. The germline V gene has CDR1 MGHRA and CDR2 YSYEKL. TCRdb itself ran the RT-PCR reads through MiXCR, one entry per CDR3 protein. The sample includes around 470,000 distinct CDR3 sequences, about 7.2% of them seen just once. Study-wide findings and caveats: Each seasonal flu vaccination may recruit only limited new T cells, authors suggested.

The chain employs TRBV4-1 and TRBJ1-2, with D possibly matching TRBD1 (6 bases). The sample was PBMCs from blood, taken roughly 24 months after vaccination. The source of this sequence is a man between 50 and 75 years old who received an inactivated influenza vaccine. CDR3 nucleotide sequence: TGCGCCAGCAGCCTGCACAGGGACGATGGCTATGGCTACACCTTC. It encodes CASSLHRDDGYGYTF.